The TCR beta chain described here comes from a study of technical replicates of blood from a few donors. This table comes from immunoSEQ multiplex PCR, and its TCRdb copy is limited to in-frame clones, with some not included. The table lists 100,000 or so clones, approximately 96% of them singletons. The TCR was taken from a human donor in good health. The sequenced sample consisted of T cells isolated from PBMCs.

CDR3 in DNA: TGTGCCAGCAGCCGAGGACAGGGGAGTGTTTTCACTGAAGCTTTCTTT. Protein: CASSRGQGSVFTEAFF. The chain couples TRBV4-2 to TRBJ1-1; 9 nucleotides align to TRBD1. V lost 4 bases and J lost 4; bases outside the gene matches: 10. Germline CDR1 LGHNA, CDR2 YNFKEQ. This CDR3 comprises 16 residues.